The 3 T cell receptor beta chains given below trace back to one sample, sequenced in a study of Ad26.COV2.S vaccination and SARS-CoV-2 variants. The treatment denotes: roughly 18 received Ad26.COV2.S at low or high dose, single or two shots; 5 received placebo; per-sample allocation not given. Sampling happened 63 days after the first vaccine or placebo injection. Only in-frame clones appear in the TCRdb table, and some are missing; sequencing was by immunoSEQ multiplex PCR. The repertoire holds about 350,000 clones, with about 89% as singletons. Sequenced material: peripheral blood, taken in a trial of Ad26.COV2.S vaccine versus placebo. These receptors all stem from a person aged 18-65 years who received the Ad26.COV2.S COVID-19 vaccine or a placebo.

The chain combines TRBV5-5 with TRBJ1-6; D remains ambiguous. Trimming pared 0 bases from V and 4 bases from J, leaving 5 bases between. Per the germline V gene, CDR1 is SGHKS and CDR2 is YYEKEE (reference sequence). CDR3 length: 14 amino acids. This CDR3 is CASSLGVYNSPLHF. The CDR3 coding sequence is TGTGCCAGCAGCTTGGGGGTTTATAATTCACCCCTCCACTTT.

The chain has TRBV27 and TRBJ2-5; the D is unclear. Germline V CDR1 and CDR2: MNHEY, SMNVEV (reference sequence). This CDR3 spans 12 amino acids. V was pared by 6 bases and J by 5 bases, with 10 bases between. The CDR3 protein is CASSSIGETQYF. CDR3 DNA: TGTGCCAGCAGCTCAATCGGGGAGACCCAGTACTTC.

The CDR3 loop is CASSQGASRNEQFF. The CDR3 coding sequence is TGTGCCAGCAGCCAAGGGGCTAGTCGCAATGAGCAGTTCTTC. This chain uses TRBV25-1 with TRBJ2-1, with a tentative D call TRBD1 (5 bases). Trimming removed 6 bases at V and 6 bases at J, with 15 bases between. The CDR3 has 14 amino acids. The germline CDR1 and CDR2 sequences are MGHDK and SYGVNS.